The TCR beta chain under discussion was sequenced for a study of blood T cell repertoires in COVID-19. This CDR3 has 13 residues. V lost 4 bases and J 4 bases, leaving 13 bases between the germline ends. From germline, CDR1 is SQVTM and CDR2 ANQGSEA. Here immunoSEQ multiplex PCR was the method, and the copy in TCRdb shows in-frame clones only, minus some. The sample records around 160,000 clones, around 86% being singletons. V and J are TRBV29-1 and TRBJ1-2; possible D gene TRBD1, 5 bases. This receptor was obtained from a man aged 60-69 years with acute or convalescent COVID-19. The sequencing input was peripheral blood. CDR3 coding DNA: TGCAGCGTTGGAATTGCAGGGTCCTATGGCTACACCTTC. This codes for CSVGIAGSYGYTF.